The 8 T cell receptor beta chains in this list originate from one sample, sequenced in a study of cytomegalovirus exposure and HLA in healthy donors. It was with 60 Vbeta and 13 Jbeta primers that the PCR ran. Profiling relied on immunoSEQ multiplex PCR, and the TCRdb table lists in-frame clones only, not all of them. Here the sample table reports 53,000 or so clones. Sequences were obtained from PBMCs. The receptors here all came from a male donor in good health and CMV-seropositive.

The genes are TRBV14 and TRBJ2-7, with a weak D call TRBD1 (5 bases). Trimming stripped 0 bases from V and 4 bases from J, with 16 bases between. CDR3 length: 16 amino acids. CDR1 and CDR2 from the germline V gene are SGHDN and FVKESK. In DNA, the CDR3 is TGTGCCAGCAGCCAAGACCGGCGAACAGGAGAATACGAGCAGTACTTC. Amino acid sequence: CASSQDRRTGEYEQYF.

In DNA, the CDR3 is TGTGCCAGCAGCTTGTCTCTAGGGGGGGAAGATACGCAGTATTTT. It yields the protein CASSLSLGGEDTQYF. J is TRBJ2-3 and V is TRBV11-3; D is perhaps TRBD2 (7 bases). This CDR3 comprises 15 residues. The germline CDR1 and CDR2 sequences are SGHNT and YENEEA. With 3 bases removed from V and 5 bases from J, the gap between germline ends came to 15 bases.

The gene calls are TRBV5-6 and TRBJ2-2; D call uncertain. This CDR3 has 15 amino acids. V lost 0 bases and J lost 2, with 8 bases in between. CDR1 SGHDT and CDR2 YYEEEE come from the germline V gene. DNA of the CDR3: TGTGCCAGCAGCTTGGTTAACAGCAACACCGGGGAGCTGTTTTTT. Encoded protein: CASSLVNSNTGELFF.

This chain uses TRBV6-6 with TRBJ1-4; no clear D gene. This CDR3 region has 13 residues. CDR1 and CDR2 from the germline V gene are MNHNY and SVGAGI (reference sequence). V lost 11 bases and J 7 bases, leaving 17 bases between the germline ends. The CDR3 coding sequence is TGTGCCTCGGCGGTCGGGCGGGGTGAAAAACTGTTTTTT. It yields the protein CASAVGRGEKLFF.

CDR3 loop: CASSFRQKDTGELFF. CDR3 DNA sequence: TGTGCCAGCAGCTTTAGACAGAAGGACACCGGGGAGCTGTTTTTT. The chain is built from TRBV13 and TRBJ2-2, with D possibly matching TRBD1 (5 bases). Trimming removed 3 bases at V and 3 bases at J, with 11 bases between. The CDR3 spans 15 residues. The V gene's germline CDR1 is PRHDT and CDR2 FYEKMQ (reference sequence).

The chain has TRBV7-6 and TRBJ2-4; perhaps TRBD2 as D (5 bases). The CDR3 is made up of 17 amino acids. CDR1 and CDR2 from the germline V gene are SGHVS and FNYEAQ. V was trimmed by 0 bases and J by 4 bases, leaving 16 bases between them. CDR3 protein: CASSLAREGSPKNIQYF. Written as DNA, the CDR3 is TGTGCCAGCAGCTTAGCGCGTGAGGGATCCCCTAAAAACATTCAGTACTTC.

The chain uses TRBV28 and TRBJ1-2, with a possible D match to TRBD1 (5 bases). Germline values: CDR1 MDHEN, CDR2 SYDVKM. With 8 bases removed from V and 5 bases from J, the gap between germline ends came to 21 bases. CDR3 length: 15 amino acids. The CDR3 is CASCPADTKSYGYTF. The CDR3, as DNA: TGTGCCAGCTGCCCGGCGGACACGAAGAGTTATGGCTACACCTTC.

V is TRBV6-5 and J is TRBJ1-5; maybe TRBD1 (6 bases). Germline V lookup: CDR1 MNHEY, CDR2 SVGAGI. Trimming removed 8 bases from V and 1 base from J, with 9 bases in between. This CDR3 comprises 13 residues. DNA of the CDR3: TGTGCCAGCTGTCAGGGGAGCAATCAGCCCCAGCATTTT. Protein sequence: CASCQGSNQPQHF.